The clone carrying this T cell receptor (beta chain) has at least ten counts. Its specificity is not known. V was trimmed by 2 bases and J by 5 bases, leaving 12 bases between them. Germline lookup yields CDR1 SNHLY and CDR2 FYNNEI. This CDR3 has 14 residues. Bulk TCR library preparation followed previously described methods with listed TCR primers. TCRdb ran MiXCR on the PCR reads and lists one entry per CDR3 protein. Here the sample spans over 300,000 distinct CDR3 sequences, roughly 23% being singletons. From roughly 21,000 to 960,000 sorted cells, naive CD8 libraries were generated with 10%, 30% or 50% RNA. This sample stems from a study of molecular identifiers for immune sequencing clone quantification. Whole-study results and caveats: Molecules of identical TCR sharing a barcode could underestimate highly expanded clone sizes.

The chain has TRBV2 and TRBJ2-5; D unresolved. The TCR originated in a human donor in good health. Some libraries in this study had Jurkat cell RNA spiked in. The sample was naive CD8+ T cells from blood, with Jurkat cell RNA spiked in. The sample's subset: FACS-sorted CD8+CD4-CCR7+CD45RA+ naive T cells. CDR3 bases: TGTGCCAGCAGTGAATTAGGGTCCGCCGAGACCCAGTACTTC. This codes for CASSELGSAETQYF. Together with reference TRBV2 and TRBJ2-5, the CDR3 gives the full variable domain: EPEVTQTPSHQVTQMGQEVILRCVPISNHLYFYWYRQILGQKVEFLVSFYNNEISEKSEIFDDQFSVERPDGSNFTLKIRSTKLEDSAMYFCASSELGSAETQYFGPGTRLLVL.